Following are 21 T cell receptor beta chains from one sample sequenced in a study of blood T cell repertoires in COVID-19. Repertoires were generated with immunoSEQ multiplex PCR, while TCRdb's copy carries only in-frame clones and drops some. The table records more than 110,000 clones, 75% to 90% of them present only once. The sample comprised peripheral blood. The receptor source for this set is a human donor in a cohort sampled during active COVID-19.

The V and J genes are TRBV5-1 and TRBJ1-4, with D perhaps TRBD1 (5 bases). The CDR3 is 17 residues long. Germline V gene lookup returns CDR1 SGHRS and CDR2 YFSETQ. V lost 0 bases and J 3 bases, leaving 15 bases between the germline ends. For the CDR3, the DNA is TGCGCCAGCAGCTTGGGGGCTCGGGGGTCGGCTAATGAAAAACTGTTTTTT. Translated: CASSLGARGSANEKLFF.

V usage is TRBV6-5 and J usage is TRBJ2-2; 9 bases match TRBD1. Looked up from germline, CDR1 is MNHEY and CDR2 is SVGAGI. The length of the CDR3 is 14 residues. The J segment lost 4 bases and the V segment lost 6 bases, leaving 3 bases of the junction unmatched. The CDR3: CASSPTGGTGELFF. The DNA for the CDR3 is TGTGCCAGCAGCCCGACAGGGGGCACCGGGGAGCTGTTTTTT.

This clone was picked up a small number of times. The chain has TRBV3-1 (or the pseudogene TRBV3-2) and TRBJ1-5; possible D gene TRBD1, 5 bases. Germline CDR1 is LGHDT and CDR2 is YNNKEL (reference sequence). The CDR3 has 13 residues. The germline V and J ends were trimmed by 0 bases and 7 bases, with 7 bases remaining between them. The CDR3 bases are TGTGCCAGCAGCCAAGATTCAGGGCAGCCCCAGCATTTT. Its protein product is CASSQDSGQPQHF.

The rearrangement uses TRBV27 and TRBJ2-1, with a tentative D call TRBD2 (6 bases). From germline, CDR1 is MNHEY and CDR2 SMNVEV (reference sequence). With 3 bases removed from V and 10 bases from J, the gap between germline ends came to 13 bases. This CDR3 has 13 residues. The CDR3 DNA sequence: TGTGCCAGCAGTTTCCCCGCTAGCGCCGAGCAGTTCTTC. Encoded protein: CASSFPASAEQFF.

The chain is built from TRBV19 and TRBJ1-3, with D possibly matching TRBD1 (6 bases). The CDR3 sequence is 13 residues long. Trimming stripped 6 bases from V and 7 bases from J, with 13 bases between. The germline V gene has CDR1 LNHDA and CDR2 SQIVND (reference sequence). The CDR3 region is CASSLGGGNTIYF. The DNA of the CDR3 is TGTGCCAGTAGCCTGGGAGGGGGGAACACCATATATTTT.

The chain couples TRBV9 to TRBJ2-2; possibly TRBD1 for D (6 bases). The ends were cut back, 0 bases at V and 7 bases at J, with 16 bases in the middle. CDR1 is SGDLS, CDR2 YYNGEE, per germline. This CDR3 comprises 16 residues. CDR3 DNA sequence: TGTGCCAGCAGCGTAGGGGCTAGCCGGGGACACGGGGAGCTGTTTTTT. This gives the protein CASSVGASRGHGELFF.

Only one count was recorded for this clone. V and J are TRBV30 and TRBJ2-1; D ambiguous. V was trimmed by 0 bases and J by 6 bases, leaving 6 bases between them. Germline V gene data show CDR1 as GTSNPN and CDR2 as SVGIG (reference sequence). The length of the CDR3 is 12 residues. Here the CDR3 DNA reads TGTGCCTGGAGTGTTTTCGGCAATGAGCAGTTCTTC. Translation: CAWSVFGNEQFF.

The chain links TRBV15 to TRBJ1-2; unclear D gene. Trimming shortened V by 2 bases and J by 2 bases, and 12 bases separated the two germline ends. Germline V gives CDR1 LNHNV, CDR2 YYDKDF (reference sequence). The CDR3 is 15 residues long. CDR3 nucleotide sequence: TGTGCCACCAGCAGACCCGGAGAGGGAAACTATGGCTACACCTTC. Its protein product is CATSRPGEGNYGYTF.

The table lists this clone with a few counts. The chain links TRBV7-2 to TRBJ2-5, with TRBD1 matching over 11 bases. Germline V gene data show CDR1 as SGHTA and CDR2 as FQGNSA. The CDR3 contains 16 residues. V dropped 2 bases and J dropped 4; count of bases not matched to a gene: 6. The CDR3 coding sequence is TGTGCCAGCAGCTTACGACTGGGACAGGGGGGAGAGACCCAGTACTTC. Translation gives CASSLRLGQGGETQYF. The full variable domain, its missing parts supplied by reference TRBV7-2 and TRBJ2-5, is GAGVSQSPSNKVTEKGKDVELRCDPISGHTALYWYRQSLGQGLEFLIYFQGNSAPDKSGLPSDRFSAERTGGSVSTLTIQRTQQEDSAVYLCASSLRLGQGGETQYFGPGTRLLVL.

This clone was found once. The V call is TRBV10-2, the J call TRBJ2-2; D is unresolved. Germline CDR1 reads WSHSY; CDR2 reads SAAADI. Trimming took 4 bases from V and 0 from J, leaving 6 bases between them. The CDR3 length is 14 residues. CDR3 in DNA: TGCGCCAGCAGTGTCTTCGCGAACACCGGGGAGCTGTTTTTT. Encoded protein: CASSVFANTGELFF.

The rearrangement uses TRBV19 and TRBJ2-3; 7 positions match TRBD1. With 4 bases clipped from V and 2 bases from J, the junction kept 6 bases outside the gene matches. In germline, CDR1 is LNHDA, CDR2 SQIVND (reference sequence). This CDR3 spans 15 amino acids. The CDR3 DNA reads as TGTGCCAGTAGTACATCGACAGGGCCCACAGATACGCAGTATTTT. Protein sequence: CASSTSTGPTDTQYF.

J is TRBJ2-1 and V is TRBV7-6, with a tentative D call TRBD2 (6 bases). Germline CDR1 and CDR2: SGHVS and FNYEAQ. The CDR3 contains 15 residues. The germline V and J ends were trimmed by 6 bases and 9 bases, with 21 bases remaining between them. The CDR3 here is CASSRSPEGRGEQFF. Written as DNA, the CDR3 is TGTGCCAGCAGTCGATCCCCGGAGGGCCGGGGTGAGCAGTTCTTC.

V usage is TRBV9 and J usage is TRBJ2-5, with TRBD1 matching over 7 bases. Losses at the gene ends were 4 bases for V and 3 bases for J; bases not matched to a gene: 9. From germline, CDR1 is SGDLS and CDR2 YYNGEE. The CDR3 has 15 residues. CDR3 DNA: TGTGCCAGCAGCTTCACCCCGGGACAGAAAGAGACCCAGTACTTC. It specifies CASSFTPGQKETQYF. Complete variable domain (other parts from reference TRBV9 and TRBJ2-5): DSGVTQTPKHLITATGQRVTLRCSPRSGDLSVYWYQQSLDQGLQFLIQYYNGEERAKGNILERFSAQQFPDLHSELNLSSLELGDSALYFCASSFTPGQKETQYFGPGTRLLVL.

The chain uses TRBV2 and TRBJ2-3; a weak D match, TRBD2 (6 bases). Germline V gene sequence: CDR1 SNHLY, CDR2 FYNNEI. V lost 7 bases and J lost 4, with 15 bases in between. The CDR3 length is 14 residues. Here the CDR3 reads CASKGAGGSDTQYF. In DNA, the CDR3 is TGTGCCAGCAAAGGCGCCGGGGGATCAGATACGCAGTATTTT.

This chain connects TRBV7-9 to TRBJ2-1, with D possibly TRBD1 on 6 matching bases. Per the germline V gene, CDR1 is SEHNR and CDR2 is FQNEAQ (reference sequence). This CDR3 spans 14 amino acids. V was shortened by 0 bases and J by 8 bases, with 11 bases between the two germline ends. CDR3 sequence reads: CASSLALGADEQFF. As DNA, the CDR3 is TGTGCCAGCAGCTTAGCGCTGGGGGCAGATGAGCAGTTCTTC.

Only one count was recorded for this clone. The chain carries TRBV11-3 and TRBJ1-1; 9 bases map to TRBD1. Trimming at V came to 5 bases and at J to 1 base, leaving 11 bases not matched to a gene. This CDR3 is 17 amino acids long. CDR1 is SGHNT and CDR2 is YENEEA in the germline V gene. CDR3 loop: CASSPGSGQGSNTEAFF. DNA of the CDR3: TGTGCCAGCAGCCCCGGTTCGGGACAGGGCTCGAACACTGAAGCTTTCTTT.

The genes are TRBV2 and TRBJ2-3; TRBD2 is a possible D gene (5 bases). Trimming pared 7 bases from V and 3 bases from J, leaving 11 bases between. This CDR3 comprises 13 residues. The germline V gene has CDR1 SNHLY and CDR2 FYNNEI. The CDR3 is CASTETRTDTQYF. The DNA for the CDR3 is TGTGCCAGCACCGAAACTAGGACAGATACGCAGTATTTT.

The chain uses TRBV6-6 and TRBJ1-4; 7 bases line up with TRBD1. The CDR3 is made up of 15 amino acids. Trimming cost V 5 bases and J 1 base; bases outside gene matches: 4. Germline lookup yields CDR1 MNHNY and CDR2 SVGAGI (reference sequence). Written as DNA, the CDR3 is TGTGCCAGCAGTCCAGGGGGGAGAACTAATGAAAAACTGTTTTTT. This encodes CASSPGGRTNEKLFF.

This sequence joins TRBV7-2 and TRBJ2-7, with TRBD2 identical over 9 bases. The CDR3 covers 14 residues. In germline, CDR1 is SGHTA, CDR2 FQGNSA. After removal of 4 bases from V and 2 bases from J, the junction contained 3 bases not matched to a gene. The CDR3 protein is CASSYLAGPYEQYV. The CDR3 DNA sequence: TGTGCCAGCAGCTATCTAGCGGGACCCTACGAGCAGTACGTC.

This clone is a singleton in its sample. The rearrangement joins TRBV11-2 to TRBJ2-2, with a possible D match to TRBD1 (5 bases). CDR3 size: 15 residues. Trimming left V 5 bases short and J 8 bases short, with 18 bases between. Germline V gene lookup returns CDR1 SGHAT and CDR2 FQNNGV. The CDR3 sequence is CASSRTGRGLGELFF. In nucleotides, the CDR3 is TGTGCCAGCAGCCGTACCGGAAGGGGTTTGGGGGAGCTGTTTTTT. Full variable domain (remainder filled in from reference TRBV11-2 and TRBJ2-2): EAGVAQSPRYKIIEKRQSVAFWCNPISGHATLYWYQQILGQGPKLLIQFQNNGVVDDSQLPKDRFSAERLKGVDSTLKIQPAKLEDSAVYLCASSRTGRGLGELFFGEGSRLTVL.

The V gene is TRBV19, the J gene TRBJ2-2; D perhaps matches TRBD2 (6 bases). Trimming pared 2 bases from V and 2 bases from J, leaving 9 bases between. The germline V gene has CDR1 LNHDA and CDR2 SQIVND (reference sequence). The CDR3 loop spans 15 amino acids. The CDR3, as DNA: TGTGCCAGTAGTATACGCGGGGTAAACACCGGGGAGCTGTTTTTT. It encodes CASSIRGVNTGELFF.